The clone carrying this TCR beta chain was counted a few times. Its antigen is unidentified. TCRdb independently ran MiXCR on the reads; one entry per CDR3 protein. The sample contains 49,000 or so distinct CDR3 sequences, roughly 19% of which appear only once. The germline CDR1 and CDR2 sequences are MNHNS and SASEGT. The CDR3 sequence is 13 residues long. The junction had 4 bases not matched to a gene; V was cut back by 7 bases and J by 5 bases. The data originate from a study of T cell repertoires in cytomegalovirus infection. Study context: The study used recently identified HLA-C-restricted and well-studied HLA-B-restricted CMV epitopes.

This chain connects TRBV6-1 to TRBJ1-5; 8 bases agree with TRBD1. The sequence derives from a human donor in good health (CMV status not recorded). Some clones in this sample may be carry-over from other donors' samples. The material sequenced was CD8+ T cells from cultured PBMCs, taken from culture after CMV antigen stimulation. The CDR3 nucleotides read TGTGCCAGCACTAGACAGGGGTATCAGCCCCAGCATTTT. Protein sequence: CASTRQGYQPQHF.